This T cell receptor beta chain appears in the sequencing data of a study of vaccination effects on CD4 cells after COVID-19. This CDR3 spans 17 amino acids. CDR1 is LGHNA and CDR2 is YNFKEQ in the germline V gene. Losses at the gene ends were 4 bases for V and 8 bases for J; bases not matched to a gene: 14. This table comes from immunoSEQ multiplex PCR, and its TCRdb copy is limited to in-frame clones, with some not included. The sample consists of tens of thousands of clones, approximately 80% of them appearing once. With the ViraFEST assay, the study expanded antigen-specific CD4+ T cells using viral peptide pools, then sequenced them. With about 9 days of culture completed, CD4+ T cells were isolated. The individual was infected with SARS-CoV-2 between March and December 2020, as confirmed by PCR. Regarding this clone: Its antigen remains unidentified.

This clonotype was obtained from a human donor who had a prior SARS-CoV-2 infection. The rearrangement joins TRBV4-2 to TRBJ2-1; 10 nucleotides match TRBD2. The material was CD4+ T cells from PBMCs cultured with HCoV-NL63 spike peptides, obtained before COVID-19 vaccination. The CDR3 region has the DNA TGTGCCAGCAGCCCCCAACTAGCGGGATATTTCTCGGATGAGCAGTTCTTC. It specifies CASSPQLAGYFSDEQFF.